This TCR beta chain emerged from a study of shared clonotypes between healthy human individuals. When replicate PCRs were run on sorted subsets, they used around 0.2 ug DNA, approximately 33,000 T cell genomes. This table comes from immunoSEQ multiplex PCR, and its TCRdb copy is limited to in-frame clones, with some not included. This table holds 550,000 to 700,000 clones, about three quarters found once. V was cut by 3 bases and J by 0 bases, with 8 bases left in between. CDR1 MDHEN and CDR2 SYDVKM come from the germline V gene. The CDR3 extends over 14 amino acids. This rearrangement joins TRBV28 to TRBJ2-5; possible D gene TRBD2, 6 bases. Sequenced input: memory CD4+ T cells sorted from blood. Subset meaning: CD45RA-negative fraction. The sequence was collected from a woman in her 30s in good health. CDR3 nucleotides: TGTGCCAGCAGTTTTTGGGACTACCAAGAGACCCAGTACTTC. Protein sequence: CASSFWDYQETQYF. Variable domain in full (rest from reference TRBV28 and TRBJ2-5): DVKVTQSSRYLVKRTGEKVFLECVQDMDHENMFWYRQDPGLGLRLIYFSYDVKMKEKGDIPEGYSVSREKKERFSLILESASTNQTSMYLCASSFWDYQETQYFGPGTRLLVL.